A single sample gave rise to the 14 T cell receptor beta chains below, sequenced in a study of T cells in localized non-small cell lung cancer. TCRdb keeps only in-frame clones here, not all; method: immunoSEQ multiplex PCR. The sample lists under 2,000 clones, around 25% seen once, with around a fifth in the top ten. This specimen was lung tumor tissue, taken before any cancer treatment. Receptors were obtained from a male donor at least 60 years old with stage II squamous cell lung carcinoma.

This clone was counted only a few times. The chain employs TRBV6-8 and TRBJ1-6; 7 nucleotides align to TRBD1. Trimming removed 0 bases from V and 7 bases from J; junction bases left unmatched: 9. CDR3 length: 17 amino acids. Germline lookup yields CDR1 MNHGY and CDR2 SAAAGT. This CDR3 is CASSYSAGGIINSPLHF. CDR3 in DNA: TGTGCCAGCAGTTACTCCGCAGGGGGAATTATAAATTCACCCCTCCACTTT.

The genes are TRBV19 and TRBJ2-3, with a weak D call TRBD2 (7 bases). Trimming took off 7 bases at V and 3 bases at J, with 11 bases between the two ends. CDR3 length equals 13 residues. CDR1 and CDR2 (germline): LNHDA, SQIVND (reference sequence). The CDR3 region is CASKQGGTDTQYF. The CDR3 bases are TGTGCCAGTAAACAGGGAGGGACAGATACGCAGTATTTT.

This clone is large (0.1 to 1%). V and J are TRBV11-3 and TRBJ1-3; D is uncertain. Germline V gene sequence: CDR1 SGHNT, CDR2 YENEEA. Trimming removed 1 base at V and 0 bases at J, with 4 bases between. This CDR3 region has 14 residues. CDR3 sequence: CASSLGVSGNTIYF. In nucleotides, the CDR3 is TGTGCCAGCAGCTTAGGGGTCTCTGGAAACACCATATATTTT.

The chain recombines TRBV9 with TRBJ1-1; the match to TRBD1 covers 8 bases. This CDR3 is 15 amino acids long. The junction had 8 bases not matched to a gene; V was cut back by 5 bases and J by 2 bases. CDR1 is SGDLS, CDR2 YYNGEE, per germline. CDR3 coding DNA: TGTGCCAGCAGTGACAGGGGCCTCCCAAACACTGAAGCTTTCTTT. Translated: CASSDRGLPNTEAFF.

This clone has just a few counts. The CDR3 coding sequence is TGTGCCACCCCGAGGCAGGGATACATCGGGGCCAACGTCCTGACTTTC. Protein: CATPRQGYIGANVLTF. The rearrangement links TRBV6-8 to TRBJ2-6; a possible D gene is TRBD1 (5 bases). V lost 10 bases and J lost 4, with 20 bases in between. The CDR3 totals 16 residues. Germline values: CDR1 MNHGY, CDR2 SAAAGT.

CDR3 sequence: CASSIGLADTQYF. As DNA, the CDR3 is TGTGCCAGTAGTATAGGACTTGCAGATACGCAGTATTTT. This chain joins TRBV19 and TRBJ2-3; the D is unclear. Trimming pared 1 base from V and 4 bases from J, leaving 6 bases between. The CDR3 has 13 amino acids. From germline, CDR1 is LNHDA and CDR2 SQIVND (reference sequence).

This clone ranks as medium-sized. The chain joins TRBV9 to TRBJ2-7; 9 positions match TRBD1. Looked up from germline, CDR1 is SGDLS and CDR2 is YYNGEE. V dropped 5 bases and J dropped 5; count of bases not matched to a gene: 8. The CDR3 is made up of 14 amino acids. As DNA, the CDR3 is TGTGCCAGCAGTCCTACAGGGGGCTTGAACGAGCAGTACTTC. It encodes CASSPTGGLNEQYF.

The chain carries TRBV18 and TRBJ2-3; tentatively, D is TRBD1 (5 bases). The CDR3 runs to 14 residues. CDR1 KGHSH and CDR2 LQKENI come from the germline V gene. V lost 3 bases, J lost 4 bases, and 11 bases lay in between. The CDR3 region has the DNA TGTGCCAGCTCACCCGGACACCTCCCAGATACGCAGTATTTT. Translated, it gives CASSPGHLPDTQYF.

Relative to its sample, this clone is large (0.1 to 1%). CDR3 amino acids: CASSLEGGRYEQYF. For the CDR3, the DNA is TGTGCCAGCAGCTTGGAGGGGGGAAGGTACGAGCAGTACTTC. V and J are TRBV11-3 and TRBJ2-7; D might be TRBD1 or TRBD2, each matching 6 bases. This CDR3 contains 14 residues. Germline V gene lookup returns CDR1 SGHNT and CDR2 YENEEA. Trimming pared 3 bases from V and 4 bases from J, leaving 13 bases between. The whole variable domain, remainder taken from reference TRBV11-3 and TRBJ2-7, is EAGVVQSPRYKIIEKKQPVAFWCNPISGHNTLYWYLQNLGQGPELLIRYENEEAVDDSQLPKDRFSAERLKGVDSTLKIQPAELGDSAVYLCASSLEGGRYEQYFGPGTRLTVT.

Relative to its sample, this clone is medium-sized. This chain joins TRBV11-3 and TRBJ1-1, with a weak D call TRBD1 (5 bases). CDR1 and CDR2 (germline): SGHNT, YENEEA. Deletions cut 3 bases from V and 0 bases from J, with 11 bases between. The CDR3 totals 15 residues. CDR3 sequence (DNA): TGTGCCAGCAGCTTTGTTCAGGGATTGAACACTGAAGCTTTCTTT. Translated: CASSFVQGLNTEAFF.

This chain links TRBV29-1 with TRBJ2-1; 8 bases fit TRBD2. V shed 1 base and J 6 bases; nucleotides not matched to a gene: 8. CDR1 is SQVTM and CDR2 is ANQGSEA in the germline V gene. This CDR3 region has 15 residues. Here the CDR3 DNA reads TGCAGCGTTGAAGTGTCAACTAGCGGTAGCAATGAGCAGTTCTTC. It yields the protein CSVEVSTSGSNEQFF.

The V and J genes are TRBV5-1 and TRBJ1-5; a weak D match, TRBD1 (5 bases). V lost 1 base to trimming and J lost 1 base, with 9 bases between them. The CDR3 runs to 15 residues. The germline gives CDR1 SGHRS, CDR2 YFSETQ. Written as DNA, the CDR3 is TGCGCCAGCAGCTTGACGGCAGGGAGCAATCAGCCCCAGCATTTT. This codes for CASSLTAGSNQPQHF.

This clone showed up just a few times. The chain combines TRBV27 with TRBJ1-1, with 7 bases matching TRBD1. The length of the CDR3 is 14 residues. The junction had 3 bases not matched to a gene; V was cut back by 0 bases and J by 5 bases. Per germline, CDR1 MNHEY and CDR2 SMNVEV (reference sequence). The CDR3 here is CASSLSHRGTEAFF. The CDR3 region has the DNA TGTGCCAGCAGTTTATCGCACAGGGGAACTGAAGCTTTCTTT.

This chain links TRBV11-3 with TRBJ2-7, with D unresolved. In germline, CDR1 is SGHNT, CDR2 YENEEA. Trimming removed 3 bases at V and 1 base at J, with 10 bases between. The CDR3 sequence is 14 residues long. Here the CDR3 DNA reads TGTGCCAGCAGCTTGGGGATTCCATCCTACGAGCAGTACTTC. This codes for CASSLGIPSYEQYF. Based on the CDR3 plus reference TRBV11-3 and TRBJ2-7, the full variable domain is EAGVVQSPRYKIIEKKQPVAFWCNPISGHNTLYWYLQNLGQGPELLIRYENEEAVDDSQLPKDRFSAERLKGVDSTLKIQPAELGDSAVYLCASSLGIPSYEQYFGPGTRLTVT.